This T cell receptor beta chain was sequenced during a study of CD8 T cells in Susac syndrome. On the study more broadly: Patients with Susac syndrome, at blood draw, were therapy-naive, on corticosteroids, or on intravenous immunoglobulin alone.

TCR beta sequencing covered blood CD8+ and CD4+ T cells. This CDR3 has 16 amino acids. cDNA came from about 0.46 to 1 ug RNA primed by random hexamers. TCRdb reprocessed the immunoSEQ multiplex PCR reads via MiXCR and lists one record per CDR3 protein. The sample contains 240,000 or so distinct CDR3 sequences, 90% to 96% of which appear only once. Sequenced: CD4+ T cells from PBMCs. This receptor was obtained from a human donor with Susac syndrome. The V gene is TRBV21-1, the J gene TRBJ2-7; TRBD2 is the table's D call and was not checked against the DNA. TRBV21-1 counts as a pseudogene. Here the CDR3 DNA reads TGTGCCAGCAGCCCCGCCCGGGACTCCAGCTCCTACGAGCAGTACTTC. This translates into CASSPARDSSSYEQYF.